This T cell receptor beta chain is drawn from a study of shared clonotypes between healthy human individuals. Study outcomes and limitations: An expected dependence of interdonor clonotype sharing on sequencing depth was noted.

V lost 7 bases and J lost 4, with 16 bases in between. Germline V gene data show CDR1 as LNHDA and CDR2 as SQIVND (reference sequence). There are 14 residues in the CDR3. Execution of the assay was at deep level. Assay used: immunoSEQ multiplex PCR; TCRdb lists only in-frame clones, some missing. This sample yields about 530,000 clones, of which almost 97% are seen a single time; approximately 0.06% belongs to the top ten. Of note for this clone: The antigen is undetermined.

Sequencing was done on a sample of naive CD4+ T cells sorted from blood. Indicated subset: CD45RA+ positively selected. This receptor was obtained from a woman aged 25 to 45 in good health. This chain uses TRBV19 with TRBJ1-2; TRBD1 is a possible D gene (5 bases). CDR3 in DNA: TGTGCCAGTACCCACGAGGGACTTGGCTATGGCTACACCTTC. Its translation is CASTHEGLGYGYTF.